The clone carrying this TCR beta chain was seen at least ten times. Its antigen is currently unknown. This entry is derived from a study of tumor-infiltrating lymphocytes in glioblastoma multiforme. General study results and limits: TCR plus mutation findings rest on a single glioblastoma patient. Detected clone frequencies may not reflect cell counts, being RNA-based. The T cells in this sample were not sorted into functional subsets.

TCR beta libraries were built from RNA through three nested multiplex PCR rounds using modified ARM-PCR. TCRB cDNA was made from around 0.47 ug total RNA. TCRdb called the multiplex PCR reads again in MiXCR, with one record for every CDR3 protein. Among some 10,000 distinct CDR3 sequences listed, 66% were seen once. V gave up 4 bases and J gave up 5 bases, with 15 bases separating them. Germline V CDR1 and CDR2: GTSNPN, SVGIG (reference sequence). The CDR3 totals 13 residues. The specimen sequenced was brain tumor tissue. The sequence derives from a male donor with glioblastoma. The rearrangement links TRBV30 to TRBJ2-7; D unclear. CDR3 region: CAWTFAYSHEQYF. CDR3 DNA: TGTGCCTGGACTTTCGCCTATTCCCACGAGCAGTACTTC.